Listed below are T cell receptor beta chains from one sample, sequenced in a study of blood T cell repertoires in COVID-19. Only in-frame clones appear in the TCRdb table, and some are missing; sequencing was by immunoSEQ multiplex PCR. The profile covers over 130,000 clones, with 84% appearing a single time and approximately 3.6% taken by the ten largest. Sequenced: PBMCs or T cells enriched from blood (not recorded which). Source of these receptors: a woman aged 45-65 years with acute COVID-19. Both conserved end residues are part of each CDR3.

>TRBV27|TRBJ1-1
CASSPSIGGGRTEAFF
>TRBV2|TRBJ2-2
CASSDRLADTGELFF
>TRBV24-1|TRBJ1-4
CATSDPRSGGEKLFF
>TRBV5-1|TRBJ1-1
CASSLAAGISTEAFF
>TRBV5-1|TRBJ1-1
CASTLGQPNTEAFF
>TRBV2|TRBJ2-2
CASSSGLAGYTGELFF
>TRBV12-5|TRBJ2-1
CASGLGVGYNEQFF
>TRBV28|TRBJ2-3
CASTRQGVGDTQYF
>TRBV7-2|TRBJ2-2
CASSQTSGGTGELFF
>TRBV24-1|TRBJ2-3
CATSQTSGTDTQYF
>TRBV6-1|TRBJ2-7
CASSEETSGSREQYF
>TRBV19|TRBJ2-7
CASSPRGTSGTGEKQYF
>TRBV7-2|TRBJ2-7
CASSPLAGSSYEQYF
>TRBV27|TRBJ1-1
CASSPRQGNTEAFF
>TRBV28|TRBJ2-1
CASSSDSASYNEQFF
>TRBV7-2|TRBJ2-5
CASSLRLQRGETQYF
>TRBV7-4|TRBJ1-5
CASSPHTGSNQPQHF
>TRBV6-6|TRBJ2-7
CASRSGLASSYEQYF
>TRBV19|TRBJ2-2
CASGGTRNTGELFF
>TRBV7-2|TRBJ1-3
CASSLVGRARSSSGNTIYF
>TRBV5-1|TRBJ1-4
CASSTTGRNEKLFF
>TRBV11-2|TRBJ2-7
CASSSRLAYEQYF
>TRBV27|TRBJ2-5
CASSLEGPSAGGVETQYF
>TRBV14|TRBJ1-6
CASSQVRGHESPLHF
>TRBV2|TRBJ2-5
CAGRTGEETQYF
>TRBV2|TRBJ2-7
CASHTGVIAEQYF
>TRBV19|TRBJ1-4
CASRFDRNEKLFF
>TRBV5-1|TRBJ2-3
CASSSLAESTDTQYF
>TRBV4-2|TRBJ1-1
CASSRRTGATTEAFF
>TRBV10-3|TRBJ2-7
CAISEDPHRGESYEQYF
>TRBV21-1|TRBJ1-3
CASSKLEYSGNTIYF
>TRBV7-2|TRBJ2-7
CASSPRPGQGGSYEQYF
>TRBV7-9|TRBJ2-5
CASSRGERRQETQYF
>TRBV5-1|TRBJ2-7
CASSLIQGAYEQYF
>TRBV30|TRBJ1-3
CAWSVPRATGNTIYF
>TRBV19|TRBJ1-1
CASRIGTGSTEAFF
>TRBV7-8|TRBJ1-5
CASSLGSGDGGNQPQHF
>TRBV12-3/TRBV12-4|TRBJ1-1
CASSFGADTEAFF
>TRBV6-1|TRBJ1-3
CASSEARFRGPGNTIYF
>TRBV5-6|TRBJ2-7
CASSLVGGGRPEQYF
>TRBV13|TRBJ1-1
CASSSAGQGEYEAFF